This T cell receptor beta chain was observed in a study of long-term antiretroviral therapy in people with HIV. Assay version v3.0 of immunoSEQ was used, and it was run at survey level. Here immunoSEQ multiplex PCR was the method, and the copy in TCRdb shows in-frame clones only, minus some. The sample has around 20,000 clones; about nine tenths are singletons. This clone was detected a few times. This material consisted of unsorted PBMCs, taken 3 years after starting antiretroviral therapy. This clonotype was sampled from a man aged 50-59 years with HIV.

The CDR3: CASSSQGYNSPLHF. In nucleotides, the CDR3 is TGCGCCAGCAGCTCGCAGGGGTATAATTCACCCCTCCACTTT. The rearrangement uses TRBV5-1 and TRBJ1-6, with a weak D call TRBD1 (6 bases). Germline V gives CDR1 SGHRS, CDR2 YFSETQ. V lost 3 bases and J 4 bases, leaving 8 bases between the germline ends. CDR3 size: 14 residues.